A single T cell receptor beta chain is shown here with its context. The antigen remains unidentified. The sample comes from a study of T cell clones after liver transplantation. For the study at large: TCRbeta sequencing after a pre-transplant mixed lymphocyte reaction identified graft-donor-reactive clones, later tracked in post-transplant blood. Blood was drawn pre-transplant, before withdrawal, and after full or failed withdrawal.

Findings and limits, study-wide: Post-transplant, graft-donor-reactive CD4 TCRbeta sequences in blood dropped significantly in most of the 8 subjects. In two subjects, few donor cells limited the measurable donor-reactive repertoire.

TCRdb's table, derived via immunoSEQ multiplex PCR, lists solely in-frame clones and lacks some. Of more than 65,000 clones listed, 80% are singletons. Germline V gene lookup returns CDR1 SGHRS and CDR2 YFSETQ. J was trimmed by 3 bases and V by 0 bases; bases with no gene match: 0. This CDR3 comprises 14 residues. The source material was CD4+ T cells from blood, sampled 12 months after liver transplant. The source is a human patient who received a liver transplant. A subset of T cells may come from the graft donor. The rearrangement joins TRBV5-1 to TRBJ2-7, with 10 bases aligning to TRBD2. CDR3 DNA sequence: TGCGCCAGCAGCTTGGGGACTAGCGGCTACGAGCAGTACTTC. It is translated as CASSLGTSGYEQYF.